The clone carrying this T cell receptor (beta chain) was counted at least ten times. Its antigen is unknown. These data originate in a study of T cell repertoires in cytomegalovirus infection. Across the study: From public TCR beta signatures came an indication of both CMV infection and matching HLA type. Study-level findings and limits: Cumulative frequency of public TCR beta families picked out carriers of CMV plus the relevant HLA. Dominant in the ex vivo response were TCR beta clonotypes restricted by HLA-C and specific for CMV.

This CDR3 region has 15 residues. The J segment lost 11 bases and the V segment lost 7 bases, leaving 13 bases of the junction unmatched. MiXCR, applied by TCRdb to the reads, yields one record per CDR3 protein. The table lists about 76,000 distinct CDR3 sequences, about 3.8% of them singletons. The genes are TRBV12-3 or TRBV12-4 and TRBJ1-4; 10 bases are shared with TRBD1. The receptor was derived from a human donor in good health (CMV status not recorded). Some clones in this sample may be carry-over from other donors' samples. Sequencing input: PBMCs. The DNA of the CDR3 is TGTGCCAGCAAGGGACTTGACAGGGGGCTAGAGAAACTGTTTTTT. This translates into CASKGLDRGLEKLFF.